A single T cell receptor (beta chain) is shown here with its context. Germline CDR1 SGHAT, CDR2 FQNNGV. After removal of 4 bases from V and 5 bases from J, the junction contained 6 bases not matched to a gene. The CDR3 has 15 residues. The method was immunoSEQ multiplex PCR; TCRdb's version includes in-frame clones alone and lacks a portion of them. The table lists around 150,000 clones, under 90% of them singletons, with more than 3% in the top ten. The record originates from a study of blood T cell repertoires in COVID-19. The specimen was PBMCs or T cells enriched from blood (not recorded which). This receptor was taken from an older woman who had recovered from COVID-19. V gene TRBV11-2 combines with J gene TRBJ2-5; TRBD2 matches 11 bases. CDR3 bases: TGTGCCAGCAGCTCCGGTAGCGGGGGGGTGGAGACCCAGTACTTC. Translation: CASSSGSGGVETQYF.